This T cell receptor beta chain was retrieved from a study of T cell responses to AZD1222 COVID-19 vaccine. Note on this clone: Its antigen remains unidentified.

Study-wide findings and caveats: Among the donors, most were white British and more were female, and clonal diversity was possibly underestimated. No repertoire was sampled before or during the peak T cell response, only after it. The study reported that nearly half of spike-specific TCRs target unmutated variant regions. Baseline serology detected seropositivity in only six AZD1222 recipients.

Profiled with immunoSEQ multiplex PCR; TCRdb holds only in-frame clones, not every one. The data show approximately 60,000 clones, 84% seen once. Looked up from germline, CDR1 is LGHDT and CDR2 is YNNKEL (reference sequence). The CDR3 totals 14 residues. V gave up 0 bases and J gave up 4 bases, with 7 bases separating them. V usage is TRBV3-1 (or the pseudogene TRBV3-2) and J usage is TRBJ2-1; D is uncertain. The TCR comes from an adult in good health. Sequencing was performed on peripheral blood, taken on day 0 of AZD1222 vaccination. In DNA, the CDR3 is TGTGCCAGCAGCCAAGATACCACTTACAATGAGCAGTTCTTC. Translated, it gives CASSQDTTYNEQFF.